This T cell receptor beta chain was captured by sequencing in a study of cytomegalovirus exposure and HLA in healthy donors. The PCR contained 60 Vbeta and 13 Jbeta primers. The table came from immunoSEQ multiplex PCR; TCRdb's copy has only in-frame clones and leaves some out. This sample has about 160,000 clones, with roughly 71% found just once. The germline CDR1 and CDR2 sequences are SGHRS and YFSETQ. V lost 7 bases and J lost 2; bases outside the gene matches: 10. There are 15 residues in the CDR3. This sequence originates from a woman in her forties or fifties in good health and CMV-seropositive. The material sequenced was PBMCs. V and J are TRBV5-1 and TRBJ2-5; TRBD1 matches at 8 bases. The DNA for the CDR3 is TGCGCCAGCCGCCCCTCCGGACAGGGACAAGAGACCCAGTACTTC. Protein sequence: CASRPSGQGQETQYF.